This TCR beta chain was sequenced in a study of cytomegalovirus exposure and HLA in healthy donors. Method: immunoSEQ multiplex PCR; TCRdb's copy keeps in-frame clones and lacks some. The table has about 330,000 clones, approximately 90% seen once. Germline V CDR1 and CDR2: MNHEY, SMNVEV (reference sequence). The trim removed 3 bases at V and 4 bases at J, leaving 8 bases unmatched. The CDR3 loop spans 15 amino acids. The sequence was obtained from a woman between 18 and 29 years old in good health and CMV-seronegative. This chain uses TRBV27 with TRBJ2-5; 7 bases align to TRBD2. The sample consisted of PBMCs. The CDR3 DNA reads TGTGCCAGCAGTTTCGGCGGGAGTTATGGAGAGACCCAGTACTTC. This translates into CASSFGGSYGETQYF.